These 22 T cell receptor beta chains share one sample of origin, sequenced in a study of shared clonotypes between healthy human individuals. CD45RO-negative CD8 cells positively selected for CCR7 made up the naive population, which excluded terminally differentiated effector memory CD45RA+ cells. Measured with immunoSEQ multiplex PCR; TCRdb has only the in-frame clones, and not every one. This sample has hundreds of thousands of clones, with about 98% found just once. The sequenced sample consisted of naive CD8+ T cells sorted from blood. The receptors stem from a man aged 25-40 years in good health.

The rearrangement uses TRBV27 and TRBJ1-5, with D uncertain. The V gene lost 5 bases and the J gene lost 9 bases, with 17 bases spanning the gap. From germline, CDR1 is MNHEY and CDR2 SMNVEV (reference sequence). The CDR3 consists of 14 residues. CDR3 DNA sequence: TGTGCCAGCAGTGCCCCAGGTTGGCGTGGGCCCCAGCATTTT. It specifies CASSAPGWRGPQHF.

The table lists this clone with a count of one. This sequence joins TRBV28 and TRBJ2-3; 7 bases map to TRBD1. This CDR3 has 17 residues. V was pared by 2 bases and J by 2 bases, with 10 bases of the junction left unmatched. The germline gives CDR1 MDHEN, CDR2 SYDVKM. CDR3 nucleotides: TGTGCCAGCAGTTTAAGCGACCGACAGGGAACCACAGATACGCAGTATTTT. This sequence encodes CASSLSDRQGTTDTQYF.

A single count supports this clone. The V gene is TRBV5-1, the J gene TRBJ1-1; perhaps TRBD1 as D (5 bases). Germline loops: CDR1 SGHRS, CDR2 YFSETQ. The CDR3 consists of 12 residues. V was cut by 2 bases and J by 4 bases, with 6 bases left in between. The CDR3 spells CASSFRGTEAFF. The CDR3 region has the DNA TGCGCCAGCAGCTTTAGGGGCACTGAAGCTTTCTTT.

The chain joins TRBV5-1 to TRBJ1-2, with D maybe TRBD1 (6 bases). Trimming left V 1 base short and J 4 bases short, with 14 bases between. CDR3 size: 15 residues. From germline, CDR1 is SGHRS and CDR2 YFSETQ. In DNA, the CDR3 is TGCGCCAGCAGCTTGTACGGGGGCGAAAGCTATGGCTACACCTTC. Protein: CASSLYGGESYGYTF.

This clone was seen a single time. The CDR3 loop is CASSPIAGAWEEQYF. DNA of the CDR3: TGTGCCAGCAGCCCTATAGCGGGAGCATGGGAGGAGCAGTACTTC. This rearrangement joins TRBV27 to TRBJ2-7; TRBD2 agrees at 9 bases. The J segment lost 7 bases and the V segment lost 6 bases, leaving 13 bases of the junction unmatched. The germline gives CDR1 MNHEY, CDR2 SMNVEV (reference sequence). The CDR3 is made up of 15 amino acids.

The chain couples TRBV29-1 to TRBJ2-1; TRBD2 aligns across 11 bases. Trimming cost V 8 bases and J 3 bases; bases outside gene matches: 12. There are 16 residues in the CDR3. Germline V gene data show CDR1 as SQVTM and CDR2 as ANQGSEA. The CDR3 DNA reads TGCAGCCTCGAAGGACTAGCGGGCCGACTCTACAATGAGCAGTTCTTC. Translation gives CSLEGLAGRLYNEQFF.

This chain joins TRBV9 and TRBJ2-7, with 7 bases lining up with TRBD1. The V gene's germline CDR1 is SGDLS and CDR2 YYNGEE. V shed 1 base and J 3 bases; nucleotides not matched to a gene: 7. This CDR3 comprises 15 residues. Here the CDR3 reads CASSVSGTVGYEQYF. For the CDR3, the DNA is TGTGCCAGCAGCGTATCCGGGACAGTTGGCTACGAGCAGTACTTC.

The gene calls are TRBV27 and TRBJ2-1; D is perhaps TRBD2 (6 bases). Germline V CDR1 and CDR2: MNHEY, SMNVEV (reference sequence). This CDR3 is built from 14 residues. Trimming shortened V by 0 bases and J by 8 bases, and 11 bases separated the two germline ends. CDR3 sequence: CASSLSGTPDEQFF. CDR3 bases: TGTGCCAGCAGTTTATCGGGGACTCCTGATGAGCAGTTCTTC.

The chain recombines TRBV9 with TRBJ2-3, with D possibly TRBD2 on 7 matching bases. Trimming took 4 bases from V and 0 from J, leaving 15 bases between them. Germline lookup yields CDR1 SGDLS and CDR2 YYNGEE. This CDR3 has 16 residues. This chain's CDR3 is CASSIYGGPSTDTQYF. Here the CDR3 DNA reads TGTGCCAGCAGCATCTACGGGGGGCCTAGCACAGATACGCAGTATTTT.

The sample holds one count of this clone. The CDR3 coding sequence is TGCGCCAGCAGCCAAGATCTAGGGCGCACAGATACGCAGTATTTT. Protein product: CASSQDLGRTDTQYF. The gene calls are TRBV4-3 and TRBJ2-3; D is unclear. The germline CDR1 and CDR2 sequences are LGHNA and YSLEER. This CDR3 is built from 15 residues. Between the trimmed V and J ends, which lost 0 bases and 1 base, there was a span of 8 bases.

V is TRBV2 and J is TRBJ2-1; D gene unclear. The germline gives CDR1 SNHLY, CDR2 FYNNEI. Trimming pared 7 bases from V and 2 bases from J, leaving 18 bases between. The CDR3 has 16 amino acids. CDR3: CASTQFARQPYNEQFF. The CDR3 DNA reads as TGTGCCAGCACTCAGTTCGCCCGGCAGCCCTACAATGAGCAGTTCTTC.

The chain carries TRBV7-2 and TRBJ2-1; 8 nucleotides match TRBD2. V lost 10 bases and J lost 4; bases outside the gene matches: 6. The CDR3 runs 13 residues. Germline V gives CDR1 SGHTA, CDR2 FQGNSA. The CDR3 here is CANGLANYNEQFF. CDR3 in DNA: TGTGCCAATGGACTAGCAAATTACAATGAGCAGTTCTTC.

CDR3 in amino acids: CATSRDFGKEGYTF. CDR3 nucleotides: TGTGCCACCAGCAGAGATTTTGGGAAGGAAGGCTACACCTTC. The V call is TRBV15, the J call TRBJ1-2, with D unclear. This CDR3 spans 14 amino acids. CDR1 and CDR2 from the germline V gene are LNHNV and YYDKDF (reference sequence). Deletions cut 0 bases from V and 8 bases from J, with 13 bases between.

The J gene is TRBJ2-7, the V gene TRBV7-8, with TRBD2 as a possible D gene (5 bases). The V gene lost 1 base and the J gene lost 0 bases, with 10 bases spanning the gap. Germline values: CDR1 SGHVS, CDR2 FQNEAQ. The CDR3 runs to 15 residues. The CDR3 DNA sequence: TGTGCCAGCAGCTTAGGTGCGGGCAGCTCCTACGAGCAGTACTTC. Protein sequence: CASSLGAGSSYEQYF.

The rearrangement joins TRBV5-6 to TRBJ1-3, with a tentative D call TRBD1 (6 bases). The CDR3 sequence is 16 residues long. Germline-derived CDR1 and CDR2 are SGHDT and YYEEEE. The V and J ends lost 2 bases and 0 bases respectively, with 12 bases between them. CDR3 sequence: CASSFPTGSSGNTIYF. CDR3 bases: TGTGCCAGCAGCTTCCCGACAGGTTCCTCTGGAAACACCATATATTTT.

About this clone: The same CDR3 can be traced to other DNA sequences in this sample. The chain links TRBV9 to TRBJ1-2; D is ambiguous. Trimming shortened V by 4 bases and J by 8 bases, and 9 bases separated the two germline ends. Per the germline V gene, CDR1 is SGDLS and CDR2 is YYNGEE. The CDR3 sequence is 11 residues long. CDR3: CASSPGFGYTF. CDR3 DNA sequence: TGTGCCAGCAGCCCAGGATTCGGCTACACCTTC.

The V call is TRBV7-9, the J call TRBJ2-7; D uncertain. CDR3 length: 18 residues. Per the germline V gene, CDR1 is SEHNR and CDR2 is FQNEAQ (reference sequence). V was shortened by 5 bases and J by 3 bases, with 26 bases between the two germline ends. The CDR3 bases are TGTGCCAGCAGCGAGGACCCCCAAGCCATGGGTATGAACTACGAGCAGTACTTC. The encoded protein is CASSEDPQAMGMNYEQYF.

Only one count was recorded for this clone. The rearrangement uses TRBV4-3 and TRBJ2-1; possible D gene TRBD2, 6 bases. Per germline, CDR1 LGHNA and CDR2 YSLEER. The V end lost 3 bases, the J end lost 9 bases, and 27 bases lay between the germline ends. This CDR3 has 18 amino acids. Here the CDR3 reads CASSQAGGSGGGYGEQFF. The CDR3 bases are TGCGCCAGCAGCCAGGCCGGGGGAAGCGGTGGCGGGTACGGTGAGCAGTTCTTC.

The genes are TRBV4-1 and TRBJ2-7; D gene unclear. This CDR3 has 14 amino acids. In germline, CDR1 is MGHRA, CDR2 YSYEKL. V was shortened by 0 bases and J by 2 bases, with 8 bases between the two germline ends. In DNA, the CDR3 is TGCGCCAGCAGCCAAGAATTCGACACCTACGAGCAGTACTTC. Protein product: CASSQEFDTYEQYF.

The CDR3 spells CASSLIQGAPGGYTF. DNA for the CDR3: TGTGCCAGCAGTTTGATCCAGGGGGCGCCCGGCGGCTACACCTTC. The chain joins TRBV6-5 to TRBJ1-2; 8 bases are shared with TRBD1. The CDR3 is made up of 15 amino acids. The junction had 12 bases not matched to a gene; V was cut back by 4 bases and J by 8 bases. Looked up from germline, CDR1 is MNHEY and CDR2 is SVGAGI.

The chain uses TRBV7-9 and TRBJ2-7; D is possibly TRBD2 (7 bases). Germline CDR1 and CDR2: SEHNR and FQNEAQ (reference sequence). V lost 0 bases and J 2 bases, leaving 14 bases between the germline ends. The CDR3 contains 16 residues. Here the CDR3 DNA reads TGTGCCAGCAGCTTAGCGGAGGGGGGGCCAGCCTACGAGCAGTACTTC. Encoded protein: CASSLAEGGPAYEQYF.

V and J are TRBV29-1 and TRBJ2-3; TRBD1 might be the D (7 bases). The CDR3 consists of 11 residues. CDR1 and CDR2 from the germline V gene are SQVTM and ANQGSEA. V was clipped by 2 bases and J by 11 bases, with 11 bases between them. The CDR3 sequence is CSVEIQGGQYF. The DNA of the CDR3 is TGCAGCGTTGAAATCCAGGGGGGGCAGTATTTT.